The 8 T cell receptor beta chains given below trace back to one sample, sequenced in a study of T cell responses to AZD1222 COVID-19 vaccine. Assay: immunoSEQ multiplex PCR; the TCRdb copy retains only in-frame clones and omits some. Of 75,000 to 85,000 clones listed, 85% to 90% are singletons. The specimen was peripheral blood, collected 28 days after the second AZD1222 dose. All receptors come from an adult who received the AZD1222 COVID-19 vaccine.

CDR3 nucleotide sequence: TGTGCCAGCAGTTACTCTTGGGACAGGGGAGCTGGCTACACCTTC. Encoded protein: CASSYSWDRGAGYTF. The chain carries TRBV6-5 and TRBJ1-2, with TRBD1 identical over 10 bases. The CDR3 runs 15 residues. J lost 7 bases, V lost 0 bases, and 5 bases had no gene match. Germline-derived CDR1 and CDR2 are MNHEY and SVGAGI.

The genes are TRBV28 and TRBJ1-2, with TRBD1 as a possible D gene (6 bases). Germline V CDR1 and CDR2: MDHEN, SYDVKM. The CDR3 spans 13 residues. Trimming took off 8 bases at V and 0 bases at J, with 10 bases between the two ends. CDR3 residues: CASVTGANYGYTF. The CDR3 DNA reads TGTGCCAGCGTGACAGGAGCTAACTATGGCTACACCTTC.

This chain joins TRBV5-4 and TRBJ1-4; TRBD1 might be the D (5 bases). Germline loops: CDR1 SGHNT, CDR2 YYREEE (reference sequence). With 0 bases removed from V and 8 bases from J, the gap between germline ends came to 14 bases. The length of the CDR3 is 15 residues. CDR3 sequence: CASSLATQGGEKLFF. CDR3 nucleotide sequence: TGTGCCAGCAGCTTGGCCACTCAGGGTGGCGAAAAACTGTTTTTT. Complete variable domain (other parts from reference TRBV5-4 and TRBJ1-4): ETGVTQSPTHLIKTRGQQVTLRCSSQSGHNTVSWYQQALGQGPQFIFQYYREEENGRGNFPPRFSGLQFPNYSSELNVNALELDDSALYLCASSLATQGGEKLFFGSGTQLSVL.

The chain uses TRBV5-1 and TRBJ2-3; the D gene is possibly TRBD2 (5 bases). Trimming left V 1 base short and J 4 bases short, with 10 bases between. CDR3 size: 14 residues. Per germline, CDR1 SGHRS and CDR2 YFSETQ. This CDR3 is CASSLRLAADTQYF. The DNA of the CDR3 is TGCGCCAGCAGCTTGAGGCTAGCTGCAGATACGCAGTATTTT. Full variable domain (remainder filled in from reference TRBV5-1 and TRBJ2-3): KAGVTQTPRYLIKTRGQQVTLSCSPISGHRSVSWYQQTPGQGLQFLFEYFSETQRNKGNFPGRFSGRQFSNSRSEMNVSTLELGDSALYLCASSLRLAADTQYFGPGTRLTVL.

The sample holds one count of this clone. The rearrangement links TRBV19 to TRBJ1-5; 7 nucleotides match TRBD1. V dropped 3 bases and J dropped 2; count of bases not matched to a gene: 4. The CDR3 is 15 amino acids. Germline CDR1 is LNHDA and CDR2 is SQIVND (reference sequence). The CDR3: CASSMWTGRNQPQHF. The CDR3 region has the DNA TGTGCCAGTAGTATGTGGACAGGCCGCAATCAGCCCCAGCATTTT.

The chain employs TRBV3-1 (or the pseudogene TRBV3-2) and TRBJ1-1, with D possibly TRBD1 on 6 matching bases. From germline, CDR1 is LGHDT and CDR2 YNNKEL (reference sequence). V dropped 4 bases and J dropped 7 bases, with 13 bases sitting between them. This CDR3 has 13 residues. The CDR3 DNA sequence: TGTGCCAGCAGCCGTTGGACAGAAATTGAAGCTTTCTTT. Amino acids: CASSRWTEIEAFF.

The genes are TRBV27 and TRBJ1-6, with 7 nucleotides matching TRBD1. The CDR3 extends over 15 amino acids. J gave up 3 bases and V 9 bases, and 8 bases lay outside the gene matches. The germline gives CDR1 MNHEY, CDR2 SMNVEV (reference sequence). CDR3 residues: CARGDSLLYNSPLHF. The CDR3 nucleotides read TGTGCCAGAGGGGACAGCCTTCTCTATAATTCACCCCTCCACTTT.

This chain connects TRBV9 to TRBJ1-2, with D hard to call. The CDR3 has 13 residues. Trimming took 3 bases from V and 2 from J, leaving 8 bases between them. Germline loops: CDR1 SGDLS, CDR2 YYNGEE. The CDR3 coding sequence is TGTGCCAGCAGCGGAGGAGGGAACTATGGCTACACCTTC. Protein: CASSGGGNYGYTF.